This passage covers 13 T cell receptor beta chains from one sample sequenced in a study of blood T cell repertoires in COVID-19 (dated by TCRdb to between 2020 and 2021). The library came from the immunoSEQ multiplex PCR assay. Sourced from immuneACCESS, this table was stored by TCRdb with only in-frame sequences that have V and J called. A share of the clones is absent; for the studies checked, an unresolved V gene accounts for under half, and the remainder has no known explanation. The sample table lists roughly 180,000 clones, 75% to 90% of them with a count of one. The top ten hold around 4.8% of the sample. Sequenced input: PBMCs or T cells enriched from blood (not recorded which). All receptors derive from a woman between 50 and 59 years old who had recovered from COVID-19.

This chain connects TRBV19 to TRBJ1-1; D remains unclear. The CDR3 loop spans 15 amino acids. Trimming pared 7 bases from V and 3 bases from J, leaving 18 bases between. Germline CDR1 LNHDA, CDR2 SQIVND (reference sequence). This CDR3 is CASTPGSSQDTEAFF. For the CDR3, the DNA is TGTGCCAGTACCCCTGGTAGTTCGCAGGACACTGAAGCTTTCTTT.

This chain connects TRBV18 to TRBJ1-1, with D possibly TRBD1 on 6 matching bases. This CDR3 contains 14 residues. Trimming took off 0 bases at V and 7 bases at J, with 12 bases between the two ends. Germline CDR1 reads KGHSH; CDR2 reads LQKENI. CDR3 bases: TGTGCCAGCTCACCACCAGCAGGGGAACTTGAAGCTTTCTTT. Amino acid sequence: CASSPPAGELEAFF.

CDR3 sequence: CASQKGRGQSHGYTF. DNA for the CDR3: TGTGCCTCCCAAAAGGGCCGGGGACAGTCCCATGGCTACACCTTC. This chain uses TRBV11-2 with TRBJ1-2; TRBD1 agrees at 7 bases. Germline V gene sequence: CDR1 SGHAT, CDR2 FQNNGV. This CDR3 contains 15 residues. Losses at the gene ends were 11 bases for V and 6 bases for J; bases not matched to a gene: 18.

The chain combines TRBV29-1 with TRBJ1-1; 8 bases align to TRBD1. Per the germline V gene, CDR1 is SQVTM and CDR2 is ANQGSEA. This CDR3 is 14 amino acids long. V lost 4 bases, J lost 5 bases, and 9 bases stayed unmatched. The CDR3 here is CSVARQGLRTEAFF. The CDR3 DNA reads TGCAGCGTTGCGAGACAGGGGTTGAGAACTGAAGCTTTCTTT.

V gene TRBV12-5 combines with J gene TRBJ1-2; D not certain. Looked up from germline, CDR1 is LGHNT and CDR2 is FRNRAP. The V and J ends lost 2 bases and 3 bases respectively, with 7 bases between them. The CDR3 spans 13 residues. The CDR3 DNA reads TGTGCTAGTGGTTTGAGCACCTACTATGGCTACACCTTC. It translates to CASGLSTYYGYTF.

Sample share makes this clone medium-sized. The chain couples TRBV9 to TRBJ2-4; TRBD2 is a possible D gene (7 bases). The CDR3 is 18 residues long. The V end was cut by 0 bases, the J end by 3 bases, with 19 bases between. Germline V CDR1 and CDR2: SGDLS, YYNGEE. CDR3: CASSVEGEVSGRKNIQYF. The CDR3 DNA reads TGTGCCAGCAGCGTAGAGGGGGAGGTTAGCGGGCGCAAAAACATTCAGTACTTC.

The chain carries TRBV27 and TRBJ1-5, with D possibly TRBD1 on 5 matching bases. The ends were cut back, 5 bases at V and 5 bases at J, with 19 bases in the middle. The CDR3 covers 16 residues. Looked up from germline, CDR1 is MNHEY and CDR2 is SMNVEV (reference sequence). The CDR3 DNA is TGTGCCAGCAGTGAAGCCGACAGACTCCGATATCAGCCCCAGCATTTT. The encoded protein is CASSEADRLRYQPQHF.

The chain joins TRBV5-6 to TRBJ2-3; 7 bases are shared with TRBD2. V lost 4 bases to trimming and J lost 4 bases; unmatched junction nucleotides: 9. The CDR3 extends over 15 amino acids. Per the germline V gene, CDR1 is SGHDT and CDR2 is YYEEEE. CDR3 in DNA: TGTGCCAGCAGCCCCGGGACTATTCGAGCAGATACGCAGTATTTT. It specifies CASSPGTIRADTQYF.

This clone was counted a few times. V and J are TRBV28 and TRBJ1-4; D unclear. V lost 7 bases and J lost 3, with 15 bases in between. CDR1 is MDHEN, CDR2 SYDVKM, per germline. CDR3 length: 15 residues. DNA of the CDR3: TGTGCCAGCATCTTTTCGAAGGGAGCTAATGAAAAACTGTTTTTT. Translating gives CASIFSKGANEKLFF.

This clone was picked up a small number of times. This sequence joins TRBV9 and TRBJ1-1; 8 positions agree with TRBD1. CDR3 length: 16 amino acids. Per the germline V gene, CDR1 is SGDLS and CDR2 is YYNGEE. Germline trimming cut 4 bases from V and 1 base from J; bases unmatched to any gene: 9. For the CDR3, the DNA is TGTGCCAGCAGCCCCGGACAGGGAGGGGGGAACACTGAAGCTTTCTTT. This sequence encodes CASSPGQGGGNTEAFF.

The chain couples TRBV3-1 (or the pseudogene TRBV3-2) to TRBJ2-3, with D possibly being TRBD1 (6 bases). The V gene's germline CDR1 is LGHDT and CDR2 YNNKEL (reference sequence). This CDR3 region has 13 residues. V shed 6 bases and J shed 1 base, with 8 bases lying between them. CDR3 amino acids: CASSRQGTDTQYF. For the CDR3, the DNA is TGTGCCAGCAGTCGACAGGGCACAGATACGCAGTATTTT.

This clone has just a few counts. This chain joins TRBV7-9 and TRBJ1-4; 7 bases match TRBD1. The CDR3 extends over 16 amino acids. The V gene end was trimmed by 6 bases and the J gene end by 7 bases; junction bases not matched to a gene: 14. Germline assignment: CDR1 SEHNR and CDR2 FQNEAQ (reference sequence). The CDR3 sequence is CASRPPPRQGAEKLFF. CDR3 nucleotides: TGTGCCAGCAGACCTCCACCTAGACAGGGTGCTGAAAAACTGTTTTTT.

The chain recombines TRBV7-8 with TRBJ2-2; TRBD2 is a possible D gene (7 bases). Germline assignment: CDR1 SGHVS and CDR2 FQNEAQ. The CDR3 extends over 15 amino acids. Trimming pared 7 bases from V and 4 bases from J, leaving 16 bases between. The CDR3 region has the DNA TGTGCCAGCACCCTAGGGGGGGCTGGCACCGGGGAGCTGTTTTTT. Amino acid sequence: CASTLGGAGTGELFF. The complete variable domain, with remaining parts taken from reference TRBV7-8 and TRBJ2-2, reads GAGVSQSPRYKVAKRGQDVALRCDPISGHVSLFWYQQALGQGPEFLTYFQNEAQLDKSGLPSDRFFAERPEGSVSTLKIQRTQQEDSAVYLCASTLGGAGTGELFFGEGSRLTVL.